This TCR beta chain emerged from a study of spatial heterogeneity in lung cancer. Study-wide results and caveats: Expanded TCRs classified as ubiquitous or regional were counted, and these counts tracked ubiquitous and regional nonsynonymous mutations, respectively. Mutation counts in tumors were tracked by counts of expanded intratumoral alpha and beta TCRs.

V lost 2 bases, J lost 1 base, and 9 bases lay in between. This CDR3 spans 15 amino acids. To note about this clonotype: Its specificity is not known.

TCRdb processed the 5' RACE reads anew with MiXCR; each CDR3 protein has one entry. Of some 20,000 distinct CDR3 sequences listed, around 7% are singletons. Time point indicated: sample taken at primary tumor resection. Whole RNA was taken from tumor, nontumor lung or frozen PBMC; it was then sequenced unsorted. The TCR originated in a female donor with early-stage non-small cell lung cancer. Specimen: lung tumor tissue, collected at surgery. V gene TRBV12-3 or TRBV12-4 combines with J gene TRBJ2-1; D gene uncertain. CDR3 sequence: CASSLSVGSYNEQFF. DNA for the CDR3: TGTGCCAGCAGTTTATCAGTGGGATCCTACAATGAGCAGTTCTTC.